These 25 T cell receptor beta chains share one sample of origin, sequenced in a study of vaccination effects on CD4 cells after COVID-19 (dated by TCRdb to between 2022 and 2023). These receptors lack a known antigen. The library was prepared using the immunoSEQ multiplex PCR assay. In its TCRdb copy, this immuneACCESS table keeps in-frame sequences only and misses some clones. Where compared with another copy, unresolved V genes explain less than half of these, and the others have no known cause. For this sample there are tens of thousands of clones; roughly 74% appear just once. The top ten constitute around 3% of the sample. The ViraFEST assay stimulated PBMC with viral peptide pools and then used TCR sequencing to identify antigen-specific CD4+ T cell clonotypes by expansion. After roughly 11 days of culture, CD4+ T cells were isolated with the EasySep CD4+ T cell isolation kit. None of the healthy vaccine recipients had a prior SARS-CoV-2 infection, which was confirmed by nucleocapsid antibody tests that came back negative both before and after vaccination.

The material sequenced was CD4+ T cells from PBMCs cultured with HCoV-NL63 spike peptides, taken before COVID-19 vaccination. The label giving this sample's cell subset or site can be read as: HCoV-NL63 spike overlapping peptide pool stimulation. Receptors were obtained from a human donor who received a COVID-19 vaccine.

The gene calls are TRBV29-1 and TRBJ1-1, with D tentatively TRBD1 (5 bases). This CDR3 has 11 residues. Between the trimmed V and J ends, which lost 4 bases and 3 bases, there was a span of 6 bases. Germline V gene sequence: CDR1 SQVTM, CDR2 ANQGSEA. DNA for the CDR3: TGCAGCGTTGGACAGTACACTGAAGCTTTCTTT. Translation gives CSVGQYTEAFF.

The chain is built from TRBV6-6 and TRBJ2-2; perhaps TRBD1 as D (6 bases). Germline V gives CDR1 MNHNY, CDR2 SVGAGI (reference sequence). Trimming removed 6 bases at V and 6 bases at J, with 11 bases between. The length of the CDR3 is 13 residues. CDR3 in amino acids: CASSPRGPGELFF. In DNA, the CDR3 is TGTGCCAGCAGCCCCAGGGGCCCCGGGGAGCTGTTTTTT.

V gene TRBV13 combines with J gene TRBJ2-2, with TRBD1 matching 8 bases. CDR3 length: 15 amino acids. V lost 6 bases, J lost 1 base, and 4 bases stayed unmatched. Per the germline V gene, CDR1 is PRHDT and CDR2 is FYEKMQ (reference sequence). The CDR3 protein is CASRWDRLNTGELFF. The CDR3 nucleotides are TGTGCCAGCAGGTGGGACAGGTTGAACACCGGGGAGCTGTTTTTT.

This chain joins TRBV7-3 and TRBJ2-1, with 16 bases fitting TRBD2. The trim removed 2 bases at V and 7 bases at J, leaving 8 bases unmatched. The CDR3 consists of 18 residues. Per the germline V gene, CDR1 is SGHTA and CDR2 is FQGTGA. This chain's CDR3 is CASSLGGTSGGAGNEQFF. DNA for the CDR3: TGTGCCAGCAGCTTAGGGGGGACTAGCGGGGGGGCCGGGAATGAGCAGTTCTTC.

The rearrangement links TRBV27 to TRBJ2-4; TRBD1 agrees at 7 bases. CDR1 MNHEY and CDR2 SMNVEV come from the germline V gene (reference sequence). The CDR3 has 14 amino acids. J gave up 0 bases and V 8 bases, and 4 bases lay outside the gene matches. In DNA, the CDR3 is TGTGCCAGCGGGGACAGCTTAGCCAAAAACATTCAGTACTTC. Protein: CASGDSLAKNIQYF.

The J gene is TRBJ2-6, the V gene TRBV27; the D gene is possibly TRBD2 (6 bases). The CDR3 is made up of 17 amino acids. V was clipped by 3 bases and J by 0 bases, with 12 bases between them. Germline CDR1 MNHEY, CDR2 SMNVEV (reference sequence). The CDR3 protein is CASSFLGGSSGANVLTF. CDR3 nucleotides: TGTGCCAGCAGTTTCCTGGGGGGTAGCTCTGGGGCCAACGTCCTGACTTTC. The variable domain in full, with the rest retrieved from reference TRBV27 and TRBJ2-6, is EAQVTQNPRYLITVTGKKLTVTCSQNMNHEYMSWYRQDPGLGLRQIYYSMNVEVTDKGDVPEGYKVSRKEKRNFPLILESPSPNQTSLYFCASSFLGGSSGANVLTFGAGSRLTVL.

The chain carries TRBV29-1 and TRBJ2-1; 13 nucleotides agree with TRBD2. The CDR3 contains 15 residues. V was clipped by 7 bases and J by 1 base; unmatched bases: 4. Per germline, CDR1 SQVTM and CDR2 ANQGSEA. CDR3 nucleotides: TGCAGCGCGGGACTAGCGGGAATGTCCTACAATGAGCAGTTCTTC. Translating it yields CSAGLAGMSYNEQFF.

V and J are TRBV5-5 and TRBJ1-1; weak D call: TRBD1 (5 bases). Germline V gene data show CDR1 as SGHKS and CDR2 as YYEKEE (reference sequence). The length of the CDR3 is 16 residues. Trimming stripped 1 base from V and 1 base from J, with 14 bases between. CDR3 DNA: TGTGCCAGCAGCTTGTATCTCGTACAGGCGAACACTGAAGCTTTCTTT. Protein product: CASSLYLVQANTEAFF.

The chain uses TRBV19 and TRBJ2-5; 13 nucleotides align to TRBD2. This CDR3 contains 18 residues. With V trimmed by 3 bases and J by 5 bases, 12 bases remained unmatched. Germline V CDR1 and CDR2: LNHDA, SQIVND (reference sequence). CDR3 sequence: CASSINLLAGGPGETQYF. CDR3 in DNA: TGTGCCAGTAGTATCAATCTACTAGCGGGGGGGCCTGGGGAGACCCAGTACTTC. Together with reference TRBV19 and TRBJ2-5, the CDR3 gives the full variable domain: DGGITQSPKYLFRKEGQNVTLSCEQNLNHDAMYWYRQDPGQGLRLIYYSQIVNDFQKGDIAEGYSVSREKKESFPLTVTSAQKNPTAFYLCASSINLLAGGPGETQYFGPGTRLLVL.

The chain links TRBV30 to TRBJ2-7, with D possibly matching TRBD1 (6 bases). CDR1 is GTSNPN, CDR2 SVGIG, per germline (reference sequence). The germline V and J ends were trimmed by 3 bases and 8 bases, with 14 bases remaining between them. The CDR3 totals 12 residues. CDR3 nucleotides: TGTGCCTGGAGCCCACAGGGATCTCAGCAGTACGTC. Amino acid sequence: CAWSPQGSQQYV.

The chain employs TRBV6-5 and TRBJ1-3; a possible D gene is TRBD1 (5 bases). CDR1 is MNHEY and CDR2 is SVGAGI in the germline V gene. This CDR3 comprises 14 residues. V was clipped by 0 bases and J by 9 bases, with 12 bases between them. The DNA of the CDR3 is TGTGCCAGCAGTTACTCGAAAGGGGCTAGCACCATATATTTT. It codes for CASSYSKGASTIYF.

The chain employs TRBV10-3 and TRBJ1-1, with D perhaps matching TRBD1 (6 bases). CDR1 is ENHRY, CDR2 SYGVKD, per germline. V shed 6 bases and J shed 3 bases, with 14 bases lying between them. CDR3 length equals 14 residues. This CDR3 reads CAIRRTVGDTEAFF. The DNA of the CDR3 is TGTGCCATCAGACGGACAGTCGGGGACACTGAAGCTTTCTTT.

This chain joins TRBV5-1 and TRBJ2-1; 10 positions match TRBD2. Trimming took 6 bases from V and 5 from J; bases not matched to a gene: 5. The CDR3 totals 14 residues. From germline, CDR1 is SGHRS and CDR2 YFSETQ. The CDR3 spells CASKASGGDNEQFF. DNA for the CDR3: TGCGCCAGCAAGGCTAGCGGGGGAGACAATGAGCAGTTCTTC.

The rearrangement links TRBV12-5 to TRBJ2-1; 8 nucleotides match TRBD2. This CDR3 comprises 17 residues. Germline V gives CDR1 LGHNT, CDR2 FRNRAP. Unmatched junction bases numbered 10, after V lost 0 bases and J lost 6 bases. The CDR3 loop reads CASGLVLAGGTSNEQFF. The CDR3 nucleotides read TGTGCTAGTGGTTTGGTACTCGCGGGGGGCACCTCCAATGAGCAGTTCTTC.

V and J are TRBV2 and TRBJ2-5; possibly TRBD1 or TRBD2 for D (7 bases each). Germline CDR1 SNHLY, CDR2 FYNNEI. Trimming removed 4 bases at V and 4 bases at J, with 13 bases between. The CDR3 runs 14 residues. This CDR3 reads CASSVGRGGETQYF. As DNA, the CDR3 is TGTGCCAGCAGTGTAGGCAGGGGGGGAGAGACCCAGTACTTC. Combining the CDR3 with reference TRBV2 and TRBJ2-5 gives the whole variable domain EPEVTQTPSHQVTQMGQEVILRCVPISNHLYFYWYRQILGQKVEFLVSFYNNEISEKSEIFDDQFSVERPDGSNFTLKIRSTKLEDSAMYFCASSVGRGGETQYFGPGTRLLVL.

The rearrangement uses TRBV3-1 (or the pseudogene TRBV3-2) and TRBJ1-1; 8 bases agree with TRBD1. Trimming took 6 bases from V and 3 from J; bases not matched to a gene: 9. The CDR3 has 15 amino acids. Germline V gives CDR1 LGHDT, CDR2 YNNKEL (reference sequence). The CDR3 spells CASSPDRERYTEAFF. For the CDR3, the DNA is TGTGCCAGCAGTCCGGACAGGGAAAGGTACACTGAAGCTTTCTTT.

V usage is TRBV29-1 and J usage is TRBJ2-5; D is ambiguous. CDR1 is SQVTM and CDR2 is ANQGSEA in the germline V gene. The CDR3 sequence is 14 residues long. V dropped 4 bases and J dropped 2 bases, with 14 bases sitting between them. CDR3 DNA: TGCAGCGTTGTGGGTTTAAACCTACAAGAGACCCAGTACTTC. Translation: CSVVGLNLQETQYF.

The V and J genes are TRBV7-2 and TRBJ2-1; 8 bases are shared with TRBD1. This CDR3 is 14 amino acids long. With V trimmed by 5 bases and J by 5 bases, 5 bases remained unmatched. CDR1 is SGHTA, CDR2 FQGNSA, per germline. The DNA for the CDR3 is TGTGCCAGCAGCCCCGGACAGGGCCACAATGAGCAGTTCTTC. Encoded protein: CASSPGQGHNEQFF.

This clone was seen only a few times. The chain employs TRBV3-1 (or the pseudogene TRBV3-2) and TRBJ2-7; 11 bases match TRBD1. This CDR3 comprises 17 residues. Germline V gene sequence: CDR1 LGHDT, CDR2 YNNKEL (reference sequence). With V trimmed by 6 bases and J by 1 base, 11 bases remained unmatched. CDR3 bases: TGTGCCAGCAGTTTCCGGGACAGGGGGTTCGTTTCCTACGAGCAGTACGTC. This gives the protein CASSFRDRGFVSYEQYV.

The count of this clone is one. The chain carries TRBV3-1 (or the pseudogene TRBV3-2) and TRBJ1-6; D is undetermined. V gave up 3 bases and J gave up 0 bases, with 6 bases separating them. This CDR3 is built from 15 residues. The germline gives CDR1 LGHDT, CDR2 YNNKEL (reference sequence). CDR3 nucleotide sequence: TGTGCCAGCAGCCAGGGGAGCTCCTATAATTCACCCCTCCACTTT. Residues: CASSQGSSYNSPLHF.

This chain joins TRBV9 and TRBJ1-1; maybe TRBD1 (6 bases). This CDR3 spans 15 amino acids. The V gene's germline CDR1 is SGDLS and CDR2 YYNGEE. V shed 0 bases and J shed 5 bases, with 14 bases lying between them. CDR3 protein: CASSVVEGGVTEAFF. CDR3 DNA sequence: TGTGCCAGCAGCGTAGTTGAGGGGGGAGTTACTGAAGCTTTCTTT.

The V call is TRBV20-1, the J call TRBJ1-1, with TRBD1 as a possible D gene (5 bases). From germline, CDR1 is DFQATT and CDR2 SNEGSKA (reference sequence). Trimming took off 3 bases at V and 5 bases at J, with 7 bases between the two ends. The CDR3 spans 11 residues. This CDR3 reads CSARGQTEAFF. The CDR3 nucleotides are TGCAGTGCTAGGGGGCAGACTGAAGCTTTCTTT.

The rearrangement uses TRBV29-1 and TRBJ2-5; 7 bases are a match to TRBD2. This CDR3 comprises 12 residues. Germline V gene data show CDR1 as SQVTM and CDR2 as ANQGSEA. Germline trimming cut 4 bases from V and 5 bases from J; bases unmatched to any gene: 4. The CDR3 is CSVAGGGETQYF. The DNA for the CDR3 is TGCAGCGTTGCCGGGGGAGGGGAGACCCAGTACTTC.

This clone was detected a few times. This chain connects TRBV5-1 to TRBJ2-1; TRBD2 agrees at 8 bases. This CDR3 is built from 16 residues. The V segment lost 0 bases and the J segment 7 bases; nucleotides outside the gene matches: 9. Germline CDR1 SGHRS, CDR2 YFSETQ. CDR3 nucleotide sequence: TGCGCCAGCAGCTTGGCTCCGGGACTAGGATTAAATGAGCAGTTCTTC. This sequence encodes CASSLAPGLGLNEQFF.

This clone occurred a few times. DNA of the CDR3: TGTGCCAGCAGTCTGAGACTAGCGGGGTGGGGAGAGACCCAGTACTTC. Its protein product is CASSLRLAGWGETQYF. This chain connects TRBV27 to TRBJ2-5; TRBD2 matches at 11 bases. Germline V CDR1 and CDR2: MNHEY, SMNVEV (reference sequence). J gave up 4 bases and V 5 bases, and 9 bases lay outside the gene matches. CDR3 length: 16 residues.